These T cell receptor beta chains were read from a single sample in a study of T-cell memory formation after mild COVID-19. In TCRdb, the 5' RACE reads were re-called with MiXCR into one record per CDR3 protein. The data contain hundreds of thousands of distinct CDR3 sequences, 20% of them singletons. Specimen: PBMCs or a T cell subset sorted from them (not recorded which). The receptors were sampled from an adult woman who had mild COVID-19 (a few samples of this study predate the infection). Cell type and time point are not known. Both conserved end residues are part of each CDR3. A D gene is named only where the DNA matches it firmly. Clone size, where shown, is once, few, many, or a class for clones that have expanded.

j_gene	d_gene	abundance	v_gene	CDR3aa	CDR3nt
TRBJ1-1	.	few	TRBV7-9	CVSTRGRTTEAFF	TGTGTATCAACACGGGGGAGAACCACTGAAGCTTTCTTT
TRBJ2-2	.	few	TRBV6-5	CASSYSRGSGELFF	TGTGCCAGCAGTTACTCGAGGGGGTCCGGGGAGCTGTTTTTT
TRBJ2-3	TRBD2	.	TRBV9	CASSVPERERTDTQYF	TGTGCCAGCAGCGTACCAGAGCGGGAGAGAACAGATACGCAGTATTTT
TRBJ1-2	.	few	TRBV20-1	CSAESHHGYTF	TGCAGTGCCGAAAGCCACCACGGCTACACCTTC
TRBJ2-3	.	.	TRBV7-8	CASRELRGALRTDTQYF	TGTGCCAGCCGCGAACTCCGGGGGGCTTTGCGTACAGATACGCAGTATTTT
TRBJ2-7	.	few	TRBV21-1	CASSDDATVSGHDEQYF	TGTGCCAGCAGCGACGACGCGACAGTTAGCGGGCACGACGAGCAGTACTTC
TRBJ2-2	.	few	TRBV7-7	CASSFKTGLQNTGELFF	TGTGCCAGCAGCTTTAAAACGGGACTGCAAAACACCGGGGAGCTGTTTTTT
TRBJ2-3	TRBD2	.	TRBV4-1	CASSQDIERGGSGTDTQYF	TGCGCCAGCAGCCAAGATATAGAGCGGGGGGGCTCGGGCACAGATACGCAGTATTTT
TRBJ2-1	TRBD1	.	TRBV10-3	CAISEGDRGYNEQFF	TGTGCCATCAGTGAGGGGGACAGGGGCTACAATGAGCAGTTCTTC
TRBJ1-2	.	few	TRBV29-1	CSVGGDRGYTF	TGCAGCGTTGGGGGGGATCGTGGCTACACCTTC
TRBJ2-7	.	many	TRBV7-6	CASSLGVPPITYEQYF	TGTGCCAGCAGCTTAGGGGTTCCCCCAATTACCTACGAGCAGTACTTC
TRBJ2-3	TRBD1	few	TRBV24-1	CATSDPGQGASTDTQYF	TGTGCCACCAGTGACCCTGGACAGGGGGCGTCGACAGATACGCAGTATTTT
TRBJ2-7	.	few	TRBV19	CASRFLGMGAYEQYF	TGTGCCAGTAGATTCCTAGGGATGGGAGCGTACGAGCAGTACTTC
TRBJ2-7	.	.	TRBV3-1	CASSQVAWRDTYEQYF	TGTGCCAGCAGCCAAGTGGCTTGGCGGGATACCTACGAGCAGTACTTC